This T cell receptor beta chain was sequenced during a study of sequential checkpoint blockade in melanoma. Whole-study context: Patients were randomized 1:1 to nivolumab-then-ipilimumab or ipilimumab-then-nivolumab first-line. After both sequences, patients received maintenance nivolumab.

Treatment specified: randomized to nivolumab then ipilimumab (arm A) or the reverse (arm B). None of the patients previously received DNA-damaging chemotherapy. From thawed PBMCs, live CD3+CD8+ cells negative for CD19 and CD56 were sorted. Looked up from germline, CDR1 is MNHEY and CDR2 is SMNVEV (reference sequence). V lost 2 bases to trimming and J lost 8 bases, with 15 bases between them. The CDR3 length is 15 residues. Clones were read by immunoSEQ multiplex PCR, and TCRdb kept only the in-frame ones, dropping some. Of around 13,000 clones in the sample, roughly 72% are singletons; the top ten hold 25%.

The clonotype was recovered from a human donor with melanoma. This specimen was CD8+ T cells sorted from blood (inferred from file names), taken from a patient given nivolumab and ipilimumab in sequence. This chain connects TRBV27 to TRBJ1-4; no reliable D call. The CDR3 DNA follows: TGTGCCAGCAGTTTAGGAACGGGGAGGAGCGAAAAACTGTTTTTT. Its protein is CASSLGTGRSEKLFF.